This passage covers 23 T cell receptor beta chains from one sample sequenced in a study of a mutant IDH1 vaccine in newly diagnosed glioma. The antigens of these receptors remain unknown. As to time point: week 23, last vaccination. In the vaccine, a single dose held 300 ug of the mutant IDH1 20-mer peptide, along with topical imiquimod. The method was immunoSEQ multiplex PCR; TCRdb's version includes in-frame clones alone and lacks a portion of them. The sample carries 88,000 or so clones, 85% recorded once. Specimen: PBMCs, collected from a glioma patient whose treatment included an IDH1 peptide vaccine. The receptors were sampled from a man aged 25 to 45 with glioma. Some clones in this sample may be carry-over from other donors' samples.

V usage is TRBV4-2 and J usage is TRBJ1-2; D remains ambiguous. The V end lost 0 bases, the J end lost 7 bases, and 12 bases lay between the germline ends. Looked up from germline, CDR1 is LGHNA and CDR2 is YNFKEQ. This CDR3 is 14 amino acids long. The CDR3 DNA is TGTGCCAGCAGCCAAGAGGGAAGGGAGGGTGGCTACACCTTC. It specifies CASSQEGREGGYTF.

This rearrangement joins TRBV7-6 to TRBJ2-5, with 12 bases identical to TRBD2. V shed 5 bases, J shed 5 bases, and the junction held 6 bases outside the gene matches. CDR3 size: 15 residues. CDR1 and CDR2 from the germline V gene are SGHVS and FNYEAQ. Written as DNA, the CDR3 is TGTGCCAGCAGCCAGACTAGCGGGAGTGGGGAGACCCAGTACTTC. Encoded protein: CASSQTSGSGETQYF.

The chain combines TRBV25-1 with TRBJ1-2, with TRBD1 as a possible D gene (6 bases). Trimming left V 3 bases short and J 4 bases short, with 12 bases between. The CDR3 has 14 amino acids. CDR1 and CDR2 (germline): MGHDK, SYGVNS. CDR3 nucleotide sequence: TGTGCCAGCAGTGATACAGGGTTGGGCTATGGCTACACCTTC. Translating gives CASSDTGLGYGYTF.

The chain combines TRBV7-2 with TRBJ1-6, with no clear D. The CDR3 runs to 16 residues. CDR1 SGHTA and CDR2 FQGNSA come from the germline V gene. Deletions cut 0 bases from V and 9 bases from J, with 15 bases between. CDR3 sequence reads: CASSLARRLQFSPLHF. Here the CDR3 DNA reads TGTGCCAGCAGCTTAGCCAGGCGTCTCCAGTTTTCACCCCTCCACTTT. Full variable domain (outside the CDR3, taken from reference TRBV7-2 and TRBJ1-6): GAGVSQSPSNKVTEKGKDVELRCDPISGHTALYWYRQSLGQGLEFLIYFQGNSAPDKSGLPSDRFSAERTGGSVSTLTIQRTQQEDSAVYLCASSLARRLQFSPLHFGNGTRLTVT.

The CDR3 nucleotides are TGCGCCAGCAGCCAAGGGGACAGGGGGAACTATGGCTACACCTTC. Protein product: CASSQGDRGNYGYTF. The rearrangement uses TRBV4-3 and TRBJ1-2, with 11 positions matching TRBD1. Per germline, CDR1 LGHNA and CDR2 YSLEER. Trimming removed 1 base from V and 2 bases from J; junction bases left unmatched: 0. This CDR3 has 15 residues.

The chain recombines TRBV2 with TRBJ2-3; no definite D call. The CDR3 length is 12 residues. V was cut by 7 bases and J by 5 bases, with 10 bases left in between. From germline, CDR1 is SNHLY and CDR2 FYNNEI. The CDR3 spells CASTGQGDTQYF. In DNA form, the CDR3 reads TGTGCCAGCACCGGCCAAGGAGATACGCAGTATTTT.

The chain recombines TRBV5-1 with TRBJ2-1; 7 bases line up with TRBD1. CDR1 SGHRS and CDR2 YFSETQ come from the germline V gene. After removal of 0 bases from V and 0 bases from J, the junction contained 0 bases not matched to a gene. This CDR3 comprises 15 residues. The chain's CDR3 is CASSLGQGSYNEQFF. The CDR3 DNA sequence: TGCGCCAGCAGCTTGGGACAGGGCTCCTACAATGAGCAGTTCTTC.

CDR3 sequence reads: CASSEVDTEAFF. CDR3 in DNA: TGTGCCAGCAGCGAAGTAGACACTGAAGCTTTCTTT. The rearrangement links TRBV7-2 to TRBJ1-1; D uncertain. Germline CDR1 is SGHTA and CDR2 is FQGNSA. This CDR3 region has 12 residues. Deletions cut 5 bases from V and 3 bases from J, with 7 bases between.

This clone was observed a handful of times. V and J are TRBV5-5 and TRBJ1-1, with D possibly being TRBD1 (5 bases). The CDR3 has 14 amino acids. The V and J ends lost 4 bases and 5 bases respectively, with 15 bases between them. Germline assignment: CDR1 SGHKS and CDR2 YYEKEE (reference sequence). DNA of the CDR3: TGTGCCAGCAGCAGGGACCCCCTGGGAACTGAAGCTTTCTTT. It codes for CASSRDPLGTEAFF.

The chain carries TRBV28 and TRBJ2-7; 7 bases map to TRBD2. The CDR3 sequence is 17 residues long. J was trimmed by 4 bases and V by 5 bases; bases with no gene match: 17. Germline V CDR1 and CDR2: MDHEN, SYDVKM. The CDR3, as DNA: TGTGCCAGCAGTGCCCAGTGGGGCGGGAGAGGTTTGTACGAGCAGTACTTC. This translates into CASSAQWGGRGLYEQYF.

V is TRBV14 and J is TRBJ1-4, with unresolved D. The CDR3 contains 16 residues. Trimming pared 0 bases from V and 1 base from J, leaving 9 bases between. CDR1 and CDR2 (germline): SGHDN, FVKESK. The CDR3 region has the DNA TGTGCCAGCAGCCAAGATTGGCGGGGAACTAATGAAAAACTGTTTTTT. Residues: CASSQDWRGTNEKLFF.

This CDR3 reads CASSWPSGGALLIDEQFF. CDR3 DNA: TGTGCCAGCAGCTGGCCCAGCGGGGGGGCGTTACTGATAGATGAGCAGTTCTTC. The J gene is TRBJ2-1, the V gene TRBV5-5; 10 bases are a match to TRBD2. Germline CDR1 is SGHKS and CDR2 is YYEKEE (reference sequence). This CDR3 comprises 18 residues. Trimming at V came to 3 bases and at J to 8 bases, leaving 17 bases not matched to a gene.

The chain links TRBV5-4 to TRBJ2-5, with a possible D match to TRBD2 (5 bases). CDR3 length equals 12 residues. Per germline, CDR1 SGHNT and CDR2 YYREEE (reference sequence). The germline V and J ends were trimmed by 3 bases and 5 bases, with 8 bases remaining between them. The CDR3 reads CASSYSAETQYF. The CDR3 DNA follows: TGTGCCAGCAGCTATAGCGCGGAGACCCAGTACTTC.

The J gene is TRBJ2-1, the V gene TRBV7-9; 14 bases agree with TRBD2. Trimming at V came to 4 bases and at J to 8 bases, leaving 13 bases not matched to a gene. The germline gives CDR1 SEHNR, CDR2 FQNEAQ (reference sequence). This CDR3 has 18 residues. Here the CDR3 reads CASSSTRTSGGPGYEQFF. In nucleotides, the CDR3 is TGTGCCAGCAGCTCCACTCGGACTAGCGGGGGGCCTGGCTATGAGCAGTTCTTC.

The chain has TRBV7-9 and TRBJ2-7; TRBD1 agrees at 10 bases. Germline trimming cut 1 base from V and 1 base from J; bases unmatched to any gene: 4. The CDR3 runs to 16 residues. CDR1 is SEHNR and CDR2 is FQNEAQ in the germline V gene (reference sequence). DNA of the CDR3: TGTGCCAGCAGCTTAGTATCGGGACAGGGGTCCTACGAGCAGTACTTC. This gives the protein CASSLVSGQGSYEQYF.

The chain combines TRBV5-6 with TRBJ2-7; TRBD2 might be the D (5 bases). Germline V gene data show CDR1 as SGHDT and CDR2 as YYEEEE. Trimming took 3 bases from V and 3 from J, leaving 13 bases between them. This CDR3 contains 14 residues. In nucleotides, the CDR3 is TGTGCCAGCAGCTCAAAGGAACTAGGCTACGAGCAGTACTTC. This sequence encodes CASSSKELGYEQYF. Filled out from reference TRBV5-6 and TRBJ2-7, the complete variable domain reads DAGVTQSPTHLIKTRGQQVTLRCSPKSGHDTVSWYQQALGQGPQFIFQYYEEEERQRGNFPDRFSGHQFPNYSSELNVNALLLGDSALYLCASSSKELGYEQYFGPGTRLTVT.

Only a few counts were recorded for this clone. The gene calls are TRBV7-2 and TRBJ1-3; TRBD1 aligns across 7 bases. Trimming at V came to 2 bases and at J to 1 base, leaving 5 bases not matched to a gene. This CDR3 comprises 16 residues. CDR1 is SGHTA, CDR2 FQGNSA, per germline. The CDR3 loop reads CASSLWATGSGNTIYF. The CDR3 DNA follows: TGTGCCAGCAGCTTATGGGCGACAGGGTCTGGAAACACCATATATTTT. The entire variable domain, with the rest obtained from reference TRBV7-2 and TRBJ1-3, is as follows: GAGVSQSPSNKVTEKGKDVELRCDPISGHTALYWYRQSLGQGLEFLIYFQGNSAPDKSGLPSDRFSAERTGGSVSTLTIQRTQQEDSAVYLCASSLWATGSGNTIYFGEGSWLTVV.

The J gene is TRBJ2-1, the V gene TRBV7-9; D is unresolved. Trimming shortened V by 5 bases and J by 3 bases, and 5 bases separated the two germline ends. Germline V gene lookup returns CDR1 SEHNR and CDR2 FQNEAQ (reference sequence). The CDR3 has 12 residues. Here the CDR3 reads CASSEFYNEQFF. The CDR3 nucleotides read TGTGCCAGCAGCGAGTTCTACAATGAGCAGTTCTTC.

V is TRBV7-8 and J is TRBJ1-1, with TRBD1 matching 7 bases. Germline assignment: CDR1 SGHVS and CDR2 FQNEAQ. The J segment lost 2 bases and the V segment lost 4 bases, leaving 10 bases of the junction unmatched. This CDR3 comprises 16 residues. The CDR3 nucleotides are TGTGCCAGCAGCTCCCGACAGGGTCGGTTAAACACTGAAGCTTTCTTT. Encoded protein: CASSSRQGRLNTEAFF.

The rearrangement uses TRBV30 and TRBJ1-3; D not resolved. Germline CDR1 and CDR2: GTSNPN and SVGIG (reference sequence). This CDR3 has 15 amino acids. Trimming shortened V by 2 bases and J by 2 bases, and 13 bases separated the two germline ends. CDR3 DNA: TGTGCCTGGAGTCTCGGATGGAGGCCTGGAAACACCATATATTTT. Residues: CAWSLGWRPGNTIYF.

The chain links TRBV11-3 to TRBJ2-7; D is undetermined. Trimming pared 6 bases from V and 4 bases from J, leaving 13 bases between. Germline V lookup: CDR1 SGHNT, CDR2 YENEEA. This CDR3 contains 13 residues. Here the CDR3 reads CASSHTGVYEQYF. The CDR3, as DNA: TGTGCCAGCAGTCATACCGGAGTATACGAGCAGTACTTC.

This clone was seen once. Additional DNA sequences in this sample encode the identical CDR3. This chain uses TRBV7-6 with TRBJ2-7; D is unresolved. Germline V gives CDR1 SGHVS, CDR2 FNYEAQ. The CDR3 has 13 amino acids. Trimming removed 5 bases at V and 3 bases at J, with 11 bases between. The CDR3 spells CASSLGPNYEQYF. In DNA form, the CDR3 reads TGTGCCAGCAGCCTAGGACCCAACTACGAGCAGTACTTC. Full variable domain (missing parts from reference TRBV7-6 and TRBJ2-7): GAGVSQSPRYKVTKRGQDVALRCDPISGHVSLYWYRQALGQGPEFLTYFNYEAQQDKSGLPNDRFSAERPEGSISTLTIQRTEQRDSAMYRCASSLGPNYEQYFGPGTRLTVT.

The V call is TRBV2, the J call TRBJ1-1; D ambiguous. The CDR3 contains 13 residues. V was cut by 5 bases and J by 2 bases, with 9 bases left in between. Germline CDR1 and CDR2: SNHLY and FYNNEI. CDR3 DNA sequence: TGTGCCAGCAGTTTAGGGAGAAACACTGAAGCTTTCTTT. This gives the protein CASSLGRNTEAFF.